This T cell receptor (beta chain) stems from a study of OX40 agonist ivuxolimab in advanced cancers. This CDR3 comprises 15 residues. V dropped 4 bases and J dropped 0 bases, with 13 bases sitting between them. CDR1 SGDLS and CDR2 YYNGEE come from the germline V gene. The method was immunoSEQ multiplex PCR; TCRdb's version includes in-frame clones alone and lacks a portion of them. The sample lists 80,000 to 95,000 clones; approximately 91% were seen once. The starting material was CD4+ or CD8+ T cells sorted from blood, obtained in a trial of the OX40 agonist ivuxolimab. The rearrangement links TRBV9 to TRBJ1-1, with D perhaps TRBD1 (6 bases). The TCR originated in an adult with an advanced solid tumor such as melanoma, head and neck, liver or kidney cancer. The CDR3 here is CASSTQGPMNTEAFF. Written as DNA, the CDR3 is TGTGCCAGCAGCACACAGGGACCCATGAACACTGAAGCTTTCTTT.